The 5 T cell receptor beta chains below come from one sample, sequenced in a study of blood T cell repertoires in COVID-19. Libraries were prepared by immunoSEQ multiplex PCR; TCRdb keeps only in-frame clonotypes and omits some of them. Of some 65,000 clones in the sample, less than 90% were seen once. Sequenced: peripheral blood. These receptors were taken from a man older than 75 with acute or convalescent COVID-19.

The chain carries TRBV7-2 and TRBJ2-7, with D possibly being TRBD2 (5 bases). Trimming shortened V by 0 bases and J by 7 bases, and 13 bases separated the two germline ends. This CDR3 has 14 residues. CDR1 and CDR2 from the germline V gene are SGHTA and FQGNSA. In DNA form, the CDR3 reads TGTGCCAGCAGCTTAGCGGGAGAGTTCGGAGAGCAGTACTTC. The encoded protein is CASSLAGEFGEQYF.

This clone was detected only a few times. This chain connects TRBV6-6 to TRBJ1-5; D not certain. The CDR3 length is 14 residues. Per germline, CDR1 MNHNY and CDR2 SVGAGI (reference sequence). V gave up 2 bases and J gave up 0 bases, with 5 bases separating them. The CDR3 reads CASSYGSSNQPQHF. DNA of the CDR3: TGTGCCAGCAGTTACGGTAGTAGCAATCAGCCCCAGCATTTT.

The rearrangement joins TRBV7-2 to TRBJ2-1, with 10 bases fitting TRBD2. V lost 3 bases and J lost 6; bases outside the gene matches: 5. The CDR3 runs to 15 residues. CDR1 is SGHTA, CDR2 FQGNSA, per germline. In DNA form, the CDR3 reads TGTGCCAGCAGCTTGCGGGGACTAGCGAGCAATGAGCAGTTCTTC. Residues: CASSLRGLASNEQFF.

V is TRBV10-3 and J is TRBJ2-1, with 10 bases fitting TRBD2. Germline V gene data show CDR1 as ENHRY and CDR2 as SYGVKD. The trim removed 8 bases at V and 1 base at J, leaving 14 bases unmatched. The CDR3 loop spans 18 amino acids. The CDR3 here is CAIGINTSGNVSYNEQFF. The CDR3 DNA reads TGTGCCATCGGTATTAACACTAGCGGGAACGTGTCCTACAATGAGCAGTTCTTC.

This clone was found once. This sequence joins TRBV9 and TRBJ1-5, with TRBD1 matching over 9 bases. The CDR3 is 15 amino acids. Trimming at V came to 4 bases and at J to 6 bases, leaving 8 bases not matched to a gene. In germline, CDR1 is SGDLS, CDR2 YYNGEE. The CDR3 is CASSPGTGWAQPQHF. CDR3 coding DNA: TGTGCCAGCAGCCCAGGGACAGGGTGGGCTCAGCCCCAGCATTTT.